These 11 T cell receptor beta chains were sequenced from one sample in a study of regulatory T cells in long-lasting Graves disease. Time point given: newly diagnosed GD, antithyroid drugs for less than 3 months. Isolated PBMC RNA provided the starting material for the TCR library. HTBI primers from iRepertoire and Arm-PCR of CDR3 regions yielded the TCR beta libraries. TCRdb re-derived calls from the multiplex PCR reads in MiXCR, one entry per CDR3 protein. There are some 600,000 distinct CDR3 sequences in the sample; about 15% occur only once, and 12% lies in the top ten. The sample was also linked to a second study, of T cells in Graves' hyperthyroidism and ophthalmopathy.

Sequenced material: peripheral blood mononuclear cells (PBMCs), taken at new diagnosis, from a patient treated with antithyroid drugs. The source is a man aged 18 to 29 with Graves disease.

This clonotype showed up many times. J is TRBJ2-1 and V is TRBV27; TRBD2 matches 7 bases. The V and J ends lost 11 bases and 2 bases, in that order; junction bases with no gene match: 9. CDR1 MNHEY and CDR2 SMNVEV come from the germline V gene (reference sequence). CDR3 length: 14 amino acids. This CDR3 reads CASGKGLPYNEQFF. The CDR3 DNA follows: TGTGCCTCAGGGAAGGGACTACCCTACAATGAGCAGTTCTTC.

This clonotype appeared a few times. The V call is TRBV12-3 or TRBV12-4, the J call TRBJ1-3; D unclear. The CDR3 sequence is 12 residues long. Trimming left V 2 bases short and J 8 bases short, with 7 bases between. The CDR3 here is CASSLWTDTIYF. CDR3 nucleotide sequence: TGTGCCAGCAGTTTATGGACGGACACCATATATTTT.

In this sample, this clonotype turned up many times. This sequence joins TRBV5-1 and TRBJ2-7; the D gene is possibly TRBD1 (9 bases). V lost 4 bases, J lost 7 bases, and 21 bases lay in between. CDR1 and CDR2 from the germline V gene are SGHRS and YFSETQ. The CDR3 totals 15 residues. The CDR3 bases are TGCGCCAGCAGCCGGGTGACAGGGGGACTAGAGGAGCAGTACTTC. Its translation: CASSRVTGGLEEQYF. The variable domain in full, completed from reference TRBV5-1 and TRBJ2-7, reads KAGVTQTPRYLIKTRGQQVTLSCSPISGHRSVSWYQQTPGQGLQFLFEYFSETQRNKGNFPGRFSGRQFSNSRSEMNVSTLELGDSALYLCASSRVTGGLEEQYFGPGTRLTVT.

This clonotype was recorded at least ten times. The chain links TRBV28 to TRBJ2-7; TRBD2 aligns across 11 bases. CDR3 length: 16 amino acids. Germline CDR1 and CDR2: MDHEN and SYDVKM. The V gene end was trimmed by 2 bases and the J gene end by 6 bases; junction bases not matched to a gene: 9. This CDR3 reads CASSLTGLAGGVEQYF. DNA of the CDR3: TGTGCCAGCAGTTTAACAGGACTAGCGGGTGGGGTCGAGCAGTACTTC.

The chain carries TRBV15 and TRBJ2-7, with D maybe TRBD1 (6 bases). Germline V gene data show CDR1 as LNHNV and CDR2 as YYDKDF (reference sequence). Trimming removed 2 bases from V and 6 bases from J, with 14 bases in between. The CDR3 is 14 residues long. CDR3 region: CATSRTGYGSEQYF. CDR3 bases: TGTGCCACCAGCAGAACAGGGTACGGGTCCGAGCAGTACTTC.

In its sample, this clonotype was seen a few times. The chain carries TRBV6-1 and TRBJ2-7, with D perhaps given as TRBD1 or TRBD2 (6 bases each). CDR3 length equals 13 residues. V was clipped by 10 bases and J by 3 bases, with 16 bases between them. Germline V lookup: CDR1 MNHNS, CDR2 SASEGT. The DNA for the CDR3 is TGTGCCACCCTTAGCGGAGGGGGCTACGAGCAGTACTTC. Its translation is CATLSGGGYEQYF.

This clonotype appeared a few times. This likely comes from a read error, as the CDR3 has no conserved phenylalanine or tryptophan at its end. It is unclear where the CDR3 begins or ends on the DNA, so no DNA is shown, and the CDR3 is as TCRdb lists it. The chain is built from TRBV3-1 and TRBJ2-7. Germline V CDR1 and CDR2: LGHDT, YNNKEL (reference sequence). The CDR3 numbers 11 amino acids, ends counted. The CDR3 region is CASSQEELPSL.

This clonotype came up a few times. The chain links TRBV27 to TRBJ2-3; D gene uncertain. V lost 8 bases and J lost 5, with 14 bases in between. Germline assignment: CDR1 MNHEY and CDR2 SMNVEV (reference sequence). The CDR3 runs 13 residues. In nucleotides, the CDR3 is TGTGCCAGCGCCGGCGCCCTAGGAGATACGCAGTATTTT. Amino acids: CASAGALGDTQYF.

This sequence joins TRBV28 and TRBJ2-2; unclear D gene. CDR3 length equals 15 residues. V lost 7 bases and J lost 5, with 17 bases in between. Per the germline V gene, CDR1 is MDHEN and CDR2 is SYDVKM. The CDR3, as DNA: TGTGCCAGCACTGAAAACCGGTTAGGGACCGGGGAGCTGTTTTTT. Translated: CASTENRLGTGELFF.

The chain uses TRBV27 and TRBJ1-4; 12 bases fit TRBD1. The V gene's germline CDR1 is MNHEY and CDR2 SMNVEV (reference sequence). V trimming: 5 bases; J trimming: 9 bases; junction bases outside the gene matches: 4. This CDR3 has 14 residues. As DNA, the CDR3 is TGTGCCAGCAGTATAGGGACAGGGGGCAAAAAACTGTTTTTT. Protein product: CASSIGTGGKKLFF.

This clonotype came up many times. The chain is built from TRBV27 and TRBJ1-5; D gene uncertain. The CDR3 extends over 15 amino acids. The ends were cut back, 0 bases at V and 3 bases at J, with 9 bases in the middle. Germline-derived CDR1 and CDR2 are MNHEY and SMNVEV (reference sequence). CDR3 sequence: CASSLSSSNNQPQHF. As DNA, the CDR3 is TGTGCCAGCAGTTTATCGTCCAGCAACAATCAGCCCCAGCATTTT.